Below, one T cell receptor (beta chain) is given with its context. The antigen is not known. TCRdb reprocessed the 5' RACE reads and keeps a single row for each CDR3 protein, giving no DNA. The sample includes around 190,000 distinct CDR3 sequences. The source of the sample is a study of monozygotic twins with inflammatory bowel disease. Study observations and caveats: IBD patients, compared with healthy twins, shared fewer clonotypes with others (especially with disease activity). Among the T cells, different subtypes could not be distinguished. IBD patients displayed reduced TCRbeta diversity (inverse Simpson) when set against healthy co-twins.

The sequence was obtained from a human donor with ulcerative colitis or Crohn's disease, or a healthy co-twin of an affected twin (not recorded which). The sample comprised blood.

Here the CDR3 reads CATSGRQIDNEQFF. The V call is TRBV15, the J call TRBJ2-1; lacking DNA, the TRBD1 call made by TCRdb goes unchecked. The CDR3 covers 14 residues. Germline V lookup: CDR1 LNHNV, CDR2 YYDKDF (reference sequence).